This T cell receptor (beta chain) is from a study of blood T cell repertoires in COVID-19. Overall study context: Samples representing acute and convalescent COVID-19 were sourced from the United States, Italy and Spain.

The V gene's germline CDR1 is SGDLS and CDR2 YYNGEE. Trimming stripped 3 bases from V and 5 bases from J, with 9 bases between. CDR3 size: 12 residues. As handled by the study authors: Reference gene primer amplification gave nucleated cell count estimates. Method: immunoSEQ multiplex PCR; TCRdb's copy keeps in-frame clones and lacks some. V and J calls and clone size are copied from that table; D and trimming were computed from the DNA. This sample has a few hundred thousand clones, with around 87% found just once. Sequencing was performed on peripheral blood. The chain combines TRBV9 with TRBJ2-7, with D possibly being TRBD2 (7 bases). The TCR was taken from a woman aged 50 to 60 who had recovered from COVID-19. CDR3: CASSGGGHEQYF. The CDR3 DNA is TGTGCCAGCAGCGGGGGGGGCCACGAGCAGTACTTC.